Listed below are T cell receptor beta chains from one sample, sequenced in a study of blood T cell repertoires in COVID-19. This table comes from immunoSEQ multiplex PCR, and its TCRdb copy is limited to in-frame clones, with some not included. The data show about 70,000 clones, roughly 86% seen once. What was sequenced was peripheral blood. The receptor source for this set is a man aged 60 to 75 with acute or convalescent COVID-19. The conserved cysteine and the conserved F or W are not part of the CDR3 here. Each record gives: V gene, D gene, CDR3 protein. The D gene is left open where the match is weak.

TRBV11-2,.,ASSLQGREQY
TRBV11-2,TRBD1,ASSPGQGVDTQY
TRBV18,TRBD1,ASSPGQGNTEAF
TRBV5-1,.,ASSSAGTLIPEAF
TRBV20-1,.,SASLSSGNTIY
TRBV6-2/TRBV6-3,.,ASSAGQLIAKNIQY
TRBV24-1,TRBD2,ATSDLGAGGMWTQY
TRBV5-4,.,ASSIDRSGRRGEQY
TRBV30,TRBD1,AWTLRGTASGNTIY
TRBV3-1/TRBV3-2,TRBD1,ASSQVVTGKNIPPLH
TRBV29-1,.,SVEDQKRGGEAF
TRBV19,TRBD1,ASSMNRGNTEAF
TRBV10-3,.,AISGSRNTGELF
TRBV6-1,.,ASSDRFSMSGGTGTEAF
TRBV3-1/TRBV3-2,.,ASGLPGRYT